This T cell receptor beta chain was recorded in a study of post-analysis software for immune sequencing data. Study overall: Included courses were relapsing-remitting and secondary progressive multiple sclerosis; progressive-relapsing multiple sclerosis was also included. Study findings and constraints: The F measure placed samples prepared in the same batch into strongly shared clusters. The study found significantly lower normalized Chao1 diversity in multiple sclerosis patients than in controls.

Unique molecular identifiers featured in each of the TCR beta cDNA libraries. Roughly 0.5 million cDNA molecules were obtained from 1 to 10 million T cells. Each CDR3 protein is one row after TCRdb ran MiXCR on the PCR reads. Seen here are about 540,000 distinct CDR3 sequences, less than 40% observed once, and the top ten hold roughly 6%. With respect to this clonotype: What it binds is unknown.

The specimen sequenced was blood. This TCR was recovered from a girl between 2 and 17 years old with multiple sclerosis.

CDR3 protein: CASSYLRENGGYTF. CDR3 nucleotide sequence: TGTGCCAGCAGCTATCTCCGGGAGAACGGGGGCTACACCTTC. The chain recombines TRBV7-2 with TRBJ1-2; D uncertain. The CDR3 runs to 14 residues. The germline V gene has CDR1 SGHTA and CDR2 FQGNSA. Trimming took off 4 bases at V and 8 bases at J, with 17 bases between the two ends.